This T cell receptor (beta chain) comes out of a study of blood T cell repertoires in COVID-19. Turning to the study itself: The cDNA or gDNA used as material had been derived from T cells, B-cell-depleted T cells, or PBMCs.

Symptom resolution, clearance, or two negative PCRs marked the recovered donors of Cohort 3. Some clones are missing from TCRdb's copy, which holds only in-frame ones; the method was immunoSEQ multiplex PCR. The sample carries 150,000 to 200,000 clones, over 75% recorded once. Germline V CDR1 and CDR2: MNHEY, SMNVEV (reference sequence). This CDR3 has 19 residues. V dropped 5 bases and J dropped 0; count of bases not matched to a gene: 15. The sequence came from a woman aged 18-35 years who had recovered from COVID-19. The rearrangement uses TRBV27 and TRBJ1-1; the match to TRBD1 covers 10 bases. Sequencing was done on a sample of PBMCs or T cells enriched from blood (not recorded which). The CDR3 is CASSLYRLPGQGLNTEAFF. In nucleotides, the CDR3 is TGTGCCAGCAGTCTATATCGACTTCCGGGACAGGGGTTGAACACTGAAGCTTTCTTT.